The rows below give T cell receptor beta chains drawn from one sample of a study of OX40 agonist ivuxolimab in advanced cancers. The method was immunoSEQ multiplex PCR; TCRdb's version includes in-frame clones alone and lacks a portion of them. The table has about 120,000 clones, 75% to 90% seen once. The sample was CD4+ or CD8+ T cells sorted from blood, taken in a trial of the OX40 agonist ivuxolimab. Source of these receptors: an adult with an advanced solid tumor such as melanoma, head and neck, liver or kidney cancer. Each CDR3 is given with its conserved first and last residue. The order of the fields is V gene, D gene, clone size, J gene, CDR3 protein, CDR3 DNA. D genes are given only for firm matches. Size tells how often a clone was seen (once, few, many) or the class of an expanded clone, and some rows leave it out.

V: TRBV19
D: TRBD2
size: -
J: TRBJ2-5
CDR3: CASSILAGGEETQYF
DNA: TGTGCCAGTAGTATCCTAGCGGGGGGAGAAGAGACCCAGTACTTC

V: TRBV7-2
D: -
size: once
J: TRBJ1-6
CDR3: CASSLRVGNSPLHF
DNA: TGTGCCAGCAGCTTAAGGGTGGGTAATTCACCCCTCCACTTT

V: TRBV29-1
D: -
size: -
J: TRBJ1-2
CDR3: CSARDTTNYGYTF
DNA: TGCAGCGCCAGGGACACCACTAACTATGGCTACACCTTC

V: TRBV7-6
D: -
size: -
J: TRBJ1-3
CDR3: CASSLLLPSTSGNTIYF
DNA: TGTGCCAGCAGCTTACTGCTACCTAGTACCTCTGGAAACACCATATATTTT

V: TRBV6-5
D: TRBD1
size: -
J: TRBJ1-2
CDR3: CASSYQGAGAYGYTF
DNA: TGTGCCAGCAGTTATCAGGGGGCAGGAGCCTATGGCTACACCTTC

V: TRBV7-2
D: -
size: -
J: TRBJ2-1
CDR3: CASSSGTTNNEQFF
DNA: TGTGCCAGCAGCTCCGGGACAACGAACAATGAGCAGTTCTTC

V: TRBV10-1
D: TRBD1
size: -
J: TRBJ1-1
CDR3: CASSHTGVNTEAFF
DNA: TGCGCCAGCAGCCACACAGGGGTGAACACTGAAGCTTTCTTT

V: TRBV6-5
D: -
size: -
J: TRBJ1-5
CDR3: CASGPGGNQPQHF
DNA: TGTGCCAGCGGTCCTGGGGGCAATCAGCCCCAGCATTTT

V: TRBV19
D: -
size: -
J: TRBJ2-4
CDR3: CASSSRTGWSTKNIQYF
DNA: TGTGCCAGTAGTTCTCGCACAGGTTGGTCGACCAAAAACATTCAGTACTTC

V: TRBV9
D: -
size: -
J: TRBJ1-1
CDR3: CASRLGIGANTEAFF
DNA: TGTGCCAGCAGGCTGGGTATAGGGGCGAACACTGAAGCTTTCTTT

V: TRBV19
D: TRBD2
size: -
J: TRBJ2-3
CDR3: CASSSGTNTDTQYF
DNA: TGTGCCAGTAGTAGCGGGACTAATACAGATACGCAGTATTTT

V: TRBV11-2
D: -
size: -
J: TRBJ2-6
CDR3: CASSFLGAGVNVLTF
DNA: TGTGCCAGCAGCTTTTTGGGGGCTGGGGTCAACGTCCTGACTTTC

V: TRBV5-4
D: -
size: -
J: TRBJ1-2
CDR3: CASSLGIREDGYTF
DNA: TGTGCCAGCAGCTTGGGGATACGGGAGGATGGCTACACCTTC

V: TRBV7-9
D: -
size: once
J: TRBJ1-4
CDR3: CASSSRALPGATNEKLFF
DNA: TGTGCCAGCAGCAGTAGAGCTCTTCCGGGGGCAACTAATGAAAAACTGTTTTTT

V: TRBV28
D: -
size: -
J: TRBJ1-4
CDR3: CASSLEAANEKLFF
DNA: TGTGCCAGCAGTTTAGAGGCTGCTAATGAAAAACTGTTTTTT

V: TRBV6-5
D: -
size: -
J: TRBJ2-7
CDR3: CATRLGSYEQYF
DNA: TGTGCCACAAGACTGGGATCCTACGAGCAGTACTTC

V: TRBV7-2
D: -
size: -
J: TRBJ2-4
CDR3: CASSLGSPNIQYF
DNA: TGTGCCAGCAGCTTAGGATCACCAAACATTCAGTACTTC

V: TRBV2
D: TRBD1
size: -
J: TRBJ1-4
CDR3: CASLLQGAVVGEKLFF
DNA: TGTGCCAGCCTTTTACAGGGGGCGGTGGTGGGTGAAAAACTGTTTTTT

V: TRBV9
D: -
size: -
J: TRBJ2-7
CDR3: CASSVHGEAIYEQYF
DNA: TGTGCCAGCAGCGTCCACGGAGAGGCTATCTACGAGCAGTACTTC

V: TRBV9
D: -
size: -
J: TRBJ2-1
CDR3: CASSPPPGAYNEQFF
DNA: TGTGCCAGCAGCCCGCCCCCGGGGGCCTACAATGAGCAGTTCTTC

V: TRBV28
D: TRBD1
size: once
J: TRBJ2-1
CDR3: CAIQTGGNEQFF
DNA: TGTGCCATCCAGACAGGGGGCAATGAGCAGTTCTTC

V: TRBV7-9
D: -
size: -
J: TRBJ2-7
CDR3: CASSTTPGLGNYEQYF
DNA: TGTGCCAGCAGCACTACGCCGGGACTGGGGAACTACGAGCAGTACTTC

V: TRBV5-4
D: TRBD2
size: once
J: TRBJ2-5
CDR3: CASSARLAGGSQETQYF
DNA: TGTGCCAGCAGCGCCCGACTAGCGGGGGGATCTCAAGAGACCCAGTACTTC

V: TRBV7-2
D: -
size: -
J: TRBJ2-3
CDR3: CASSLADPGTGVSDTQYF
DNA: TGTGCCAGCAGCTTAGCGGATCCTGGGACGGGGGTTTCAGATACGCAGTATTTT

V: TRBV28
D: -
size: few
J: TRBJ1-5
CDR3: CASNGRMSNQPQHF
DNA: TGTGCCAGCAATGGCAGGATGAGCAATCAGCCCCAGCATTTT

V: TRBV11-2
D: -
size: few
J: TRBJ1-1
CDR3: CASSFSENTEAFF
DNA: TGTGCCAGCAGCTTCAGCGAAAACACTGAAGCTTTCTTT

V: TRBV14
D: TRBD1
size: -
J: TRBJ1-2
CDR3: CASSRTGGYYGYTF
DNA: TGTGCCAGCAGCCGGACAGGGGGGTACTATGGCTACACCTTC

V: TRBV7-2
D: TRBD1
size: once
J: TRBJ1-1
CDR3: CASSSLQGAAEAFF
DNA: TGTGCCAGCAGCTCCCTTCAGGGGGCGGCTGAAGCTTTCTTT

V: TRBV28
D: TRBD1
size: -
J: TRBJ2-7
CDR3: CASSSEPRTGTGEQYF
DNA: TGTGCCAGCAGTTCGGAACCCCGGACAGGGACTGGCGAGCAGTACTTC

V: TRBV15
D: -
size: -
J: TRBJ1-2
CDR3: CATSREDSPYGYTF
DNA: TGTGCCACCAGCAGGGAGGACAGTCCTTATGGCTACACCTTC

V: TRBV27
D: -
size: -
J: TRBJ1-6
CDR3: CASSLFFLGNSPLHF
DNA: TGTGCCAGCAGTTTATTTTTTTTGGGTAATTCACCCCTCCACTTT

V: TRBV27
D: TRBD1
size: -
J: TRBJ2-5
CDR3: CASSINRGGTQYF
DNA: TGTGCCAGCAGTATCAACAGGGGTGGGACCCAGTACTTC

V: TRBV30
D: -
size: few
J: TRBJ1-5
CDR3: CAWSGQISNQPQHF
DNA: TGTGCCTGGAGTGGACAGATTAGCAATCAGCCCCAGCATTTT

V: TRBV15
D: -
size: -
J: TRBJ1-2
CDR3: CATSRDRADLYGYTF
DNA: TGTGCCACCAGCAGAGACCGGGCAGATCTCTATGGCTACACCTTC

V: TRBV6-1
D: -
size: -
J: TRBJ1-5
CDR3: CASSERRDGNQPQHF
DNA: TGTGCCAGCAGTGAACGCCGGGACGGCAATCAGCCCCAGCATTTT

V: TRBV28
D: TRBD1
size: -
J: TRBJ1-2
CDR3: CASSFSPGQGDGYTF
DNA: TGTGCCAGCAGTTTCAGTCCGGGACAGGGCGATGGCTACACCTTC

V: TRBV6-5
D: TRBD1
size: -
J: TRBJ2-3
CDR3: CASRRQGAGDTQYF
DNA: TGTGCCAGCAGGAGACAGGGCGCGGGAGATACGCAGTATTTT

V: TRBV7-8
D: TRBD1
size: -
J: TRBJ1-5
CDR3: CASSLTQGAVNQPQHF
DNA: TGTGCCAGCAGCTTAACACAGGGGGCGGTCAATCAGCCCCAGCATTTT

V: TRBV6-6
D: -
size: -
J: TRBJ1-6
CDR3: CASLGRDNSPLHF
DNA: TGTGCCAGCTTAGGCAGGGATAATTCACCCCTCCACTTT

V: TRBV7-2
D: TRBD2
size: -
J: TRBJ2-7
CDR3: CASSPPGTSYEQYF
DNA: TGTGCCAGCAGCCCTCCAGGGACTAGCTACGAGCAGTACTTC

V: TRBV6-1
D: TRBD1
size: -
J: TRBJ2-3
CDR3: CASSEIMGQATDTQYF
DNA: TGTGCCAGCAGTGAAATAATGGGACAGGCCACAGATACGCAGTATTTT